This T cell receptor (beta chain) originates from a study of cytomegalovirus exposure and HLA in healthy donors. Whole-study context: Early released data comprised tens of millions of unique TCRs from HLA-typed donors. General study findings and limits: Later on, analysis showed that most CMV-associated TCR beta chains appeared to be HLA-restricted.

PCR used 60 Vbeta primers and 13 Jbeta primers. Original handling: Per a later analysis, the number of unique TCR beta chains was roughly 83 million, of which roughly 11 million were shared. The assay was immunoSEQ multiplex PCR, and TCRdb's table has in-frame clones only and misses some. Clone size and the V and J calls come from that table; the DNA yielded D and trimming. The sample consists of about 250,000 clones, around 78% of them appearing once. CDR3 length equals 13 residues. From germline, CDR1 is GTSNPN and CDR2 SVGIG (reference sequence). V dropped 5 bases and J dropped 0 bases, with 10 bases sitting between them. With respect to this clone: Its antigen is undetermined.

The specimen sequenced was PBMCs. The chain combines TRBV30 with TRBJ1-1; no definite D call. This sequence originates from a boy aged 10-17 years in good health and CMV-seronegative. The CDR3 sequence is CAWDPGMNTEAFF. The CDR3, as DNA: TGTGCCTGGGATCCGGGGATGAACACTGAAGCTTTCTTT.